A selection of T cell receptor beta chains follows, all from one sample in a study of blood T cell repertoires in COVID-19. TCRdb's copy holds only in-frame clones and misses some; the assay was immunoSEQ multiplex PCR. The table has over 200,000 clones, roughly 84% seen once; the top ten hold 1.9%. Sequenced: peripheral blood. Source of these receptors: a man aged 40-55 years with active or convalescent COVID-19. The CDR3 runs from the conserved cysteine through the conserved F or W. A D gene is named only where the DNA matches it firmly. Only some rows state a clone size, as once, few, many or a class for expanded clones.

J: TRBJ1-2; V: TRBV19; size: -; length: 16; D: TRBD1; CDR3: CASSIPLGTVNYGYTF; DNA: TGTGCCAGTAGTATCCCTTTGGGGACAGTTAACTATGGCTACACCTTC
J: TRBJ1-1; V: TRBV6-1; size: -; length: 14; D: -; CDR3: CASSDRLGGTEAFF; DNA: TGTGCCAGCAGTGACAGGCTGGGGGGCACTGAAGCTTTCTTT
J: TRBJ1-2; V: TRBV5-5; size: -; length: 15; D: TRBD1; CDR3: CASSLEGTGGLGYTF; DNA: TGTGCCAGCAGCTTGGAGGGGACAGGGGGCTTGGGCTACACCTTC
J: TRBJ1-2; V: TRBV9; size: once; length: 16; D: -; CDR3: CASSAVGTSANYGYTF; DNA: TGTGCCAGCAGCGCCGTCGGGACATCGGCTAACTATGGCTACACCTTC
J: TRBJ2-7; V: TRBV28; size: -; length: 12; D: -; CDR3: CATGESNYEQYF; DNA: TGTGCGACGGGAGAATCGAACTACGAGCAGTACTTC
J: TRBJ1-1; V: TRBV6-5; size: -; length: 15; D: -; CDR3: CASSYAAGGSAEAFF; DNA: TGTGCCAGCAGTTACGCGGCAGGAGGAAGCGCTGAAGCTTTCTTT
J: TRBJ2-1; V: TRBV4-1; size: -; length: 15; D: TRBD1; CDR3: CASSSSGTGGNEQFF; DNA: TGCGCCAGCAGCTCAAGTGGGACAGGGGGGAATGAGCAGTTCTTC
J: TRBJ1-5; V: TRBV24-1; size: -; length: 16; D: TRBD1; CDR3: CATSESAGGSNQPQHF; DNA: TGTGCCACCAGTGAATCGGCAGGGGGCAGCAATCAGCCCCAGCATTTT
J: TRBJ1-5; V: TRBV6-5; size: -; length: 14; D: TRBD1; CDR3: CASRLTGVNQPQHF; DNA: TGTGCCAGCAGACTGACAGGGGTGAATCAGCCCCAGCATTTT
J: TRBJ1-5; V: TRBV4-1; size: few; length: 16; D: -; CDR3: CASSQEVGTQNQPQHF; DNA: TGCGCCAGCAGCCAAGAAGTTGGGACACAAAATCAGCCCCAGCATTTT
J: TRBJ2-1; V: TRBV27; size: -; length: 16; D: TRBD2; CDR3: CASSPTSGANYNEQFF; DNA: TGTGCCAGCAGCCCGACTAGCGGGGCAAACTACAATGAGCAGTTCTTC
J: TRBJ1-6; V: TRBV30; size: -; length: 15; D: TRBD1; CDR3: CAWSRQGLGNSPLHF; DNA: TGTGCCTGGAGCCGACAGGGCCTCGGAAATTCACCCCTCCACTTT
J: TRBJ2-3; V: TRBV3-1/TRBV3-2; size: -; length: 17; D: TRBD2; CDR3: CASSQEETSEGTDTQYF; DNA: TGTGCCAGCAGCCAAGAGGAGACTAGCGAGGGCACAGATACGCAGTATTTT
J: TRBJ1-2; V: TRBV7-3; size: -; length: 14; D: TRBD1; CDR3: CASSSGTGDYGYTF; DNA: TGTGCCAGCAGCTCCGGGACAGGGGACTATGGCTACACCTTC
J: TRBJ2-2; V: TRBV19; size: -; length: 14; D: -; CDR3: CASSQTGNTGELFF; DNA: TGTGCCAGTAGTCAGACAGGGAACACCGGGGAGCTGTTTTTT
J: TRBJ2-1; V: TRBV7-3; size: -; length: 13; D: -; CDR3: CASSHGLENEQFF; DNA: TGTGCCAGCAGCCACGGACTCGAAAATGAGCAGTTCTTC